Described below is a single TCR beta chain sequence and its context. The data stem from a study of Graves' ophthalmopathy and Graves' hyperthyroidism. About the research overall: Peripheral blood was gathered at first diagnosis, ahead of any treatment whatsoever.

Amplification of TCR beta CDR3 regions used RNA transcripts. HTBI primers were employed in first-round RT-PCR, then a second-round multiplex PCR followed. TCRdb processed the multiplex PCR reads anew with MiXCR; each CDR3 protein has one entry. Among approximately 160,000 distinct CDR3 sequences listed, around 39% were seen once. The CDR3 is 13 amino acids. Trimming took 6 bases from V and 3 from J, leaving 8 bases between them. The chain couples TRBV12-3 or TRBV12-4 to TRBJ2-2; no clear D. The clonotype was recovered from a man aged 25 to 45 with Graves' ophthalmopathy. Sequenced sample: peripheral blood. CDR3 nucleotide sequence: TGTGCCAGCAGCCCCAAGCACACCGGGGAGCTGTTTTTT. It specifies CASSPKHTGELFF.